These 19 T cell receptor beta chains came from one sample sequenced in a study of blood T cell repertoires in COVID-19. TCRdb keeps only in-frame clones here, not all; method: immunoSEQ multiplex PCR. The sample lists more than 400,000 clones, 90% seen once, with roughly 0.66% in the top ten. The sample comprised PBMCs or T cells enriched from blood (not recorded which). Every receptor here comes from a man aged 18 to 29 who had recovered from COVID-19.

The genes are TRBV7-9 and TRBJ2-2; maybe TRBD1 (6 bases). V shed 5 bases and J shed 4 bases, with 17 bases lying between them. This CDR3 has 16 amino acids. Germline V lookup: CDR1 SEHNR, CDR2 FQNEAQ (reference sequence). This CDR3 reads CASSQRTVTGTGELFF. The CDR3 nucleotides are TGTGCCAGCAGCCAAAGGACAGTAACGGGCACCGGGGAGCTGTTTTTT.

In nucleotides, the CDR3 is TGTGCCAGTAGCGATTCAGGGGGCCGAGGGCAGCCCCAGCATTTT. Its translation is CASSDSGGRGQPQHF. The rearrangement uses TRBV19 and TRBJ1-5; 8 bases are shared with TRBD1. Looked up from germline, CDR1 is LNHDA and CDR2 is SQIVND (reference sequence). The CDR3 contains 15 residues. J gave up 7 bases and V 6 bases, and 11 bases lay outside the gene matches.

This rearrangement joins TRBV4-1 to TRBJ2-7, with 9 positions matching TRBD1. Trimming removed 3 bases from V and 5 bases from J; junction bases left unmatched: 14. The CDR3 consists of 17 residues. Germline V lookup: CDR1 MGHRA, CDR2 YSYEKL. CDR3 nucleotide sequence: TGCGCCAGCAGCCACACCCAAACCCCCGGGACAGGGCACGAGCAGTACTTC. It codes for CASSHTQTPGTGHEQYF.

This clone came up a few times. CDR3 sequence: CASSEPGQRQETQYF. The DNA for the CDR3 is TGTGCCAGCAGCGAACCGGGACAGCGCCAAGAGACCCAGTACTTC. The chain links TRBV27 to TRBJ2-5, with 7 bases matching TRBD1. The CDR3 runs 15 residues. Trimming removed 6 bases from V and 1 base from J; junction bases left unmatched: 8. Germline V gene sequence: CDR1 MNHEY, CDR2 SMNVEV (reference sequence).

The V gene is TRBV2, the J gene TRBJ2-5; no firm D call. The germline V gene has CDR1 SNHLY and CDR2 FYNNEI. V was pared by 10 bases and J by 5 bases, with 20 bases between. This CDR3 spans 14 amino acids. CDR3 sequence: CAKKRSPYPETQYF. The DNA of the CDR3 is TGTGCCAAAAAACGGTCGCCCTACCCGGAGACCCAGTACTTC.

This clone was recorded only once. V usage is TRBV13 and J usage is TRBJ1-5; a possible D gene is TRBD1 (5 bases). The germline gives CDR1 PRHDT, CDR2 FYEKMQ (reference sequence). The CDR3 has 15 residues. The V gene lost 0 bases and the J gene lost 1 base, with 7 bases spanning the gap. The CDR3: CASSLGGPSNQPQHF. CDR3 DNA: TGTGCCAGCAGCTTAGGGGGGCCGAGCAATCAGCCCCAGCATTTT.

The chain carries TRBV19 and TRBJ2-3, with 7 bases that match TRBD2. Trimming at V came to 4 bases and at J to 3 bases, leaving 4 bases not matched to a gene. Germline lookup yields CDR1 LNHDA and CDR2 SQIVND (reference sequence). The CDR3 runs 14 residues. CDR3 coding DNA: TGTGCCAGTAGTAAGTTGGGGGGGACAGATACGCAGTATTTT. Translated: CASSKLGGTDTQYF.

The chain employs TRBV5-6 and TRBJ1-5, with 8 bases identical to TRBD1. This CDR3 is built from 15 residues. CDR1 and CDR2 from the germline V gene are SGHDT and YYEEEE. The V segment lost 4 bases and the J segment 4 bases; nucleotides outside the gene matches: 7. The CDR3 DNA reads TGTGCCAGCAGCCCAGGGAACAGGGGGAATCAGCCCCAGCATTTT. Translated: CASSPGNRGNQPQHF.

The V call is TRBV20-1, the J call TRBJ1-5; 9 nucleotides agree with TRBD1. CDR1 is DFQATT, CDR2 SNEGSKA, per germline (reference sequence). V was clipped by 3 bases and J by 5 bases; unmatched bases: 8. This CDR3 region has 15 residues. The CDR3 here is CSASPPWDRDQPQHF. In nucleotides, the CDR3 is TGCAGTGCTAGTCCCCCGTGGGACAGGGATCAGCCCCAGCATTTT.

This chain joins TRBV7-9 and TRBJ1-1; a possible D gene is TRBD1 (5 bases). V was clipped by 3 bases and J by 4 bases, with 9 bases between them. The germline gives CDR1 SEHNR, CDR2 FQNEAQ (reference sequence). CDR3 length: 13 residues. The CDR3 is CASSFVGGTEAFF. DNA of the CDR3: TGTGCCAGCAGCTTCGTGGGGGGCACTGAAGCTTTCTTT.

J is TRBJ2-3 and V is TRBV29-1, with D possibly TRBD1 on 5 matching bases. From germline, CDR1 is SQVTM and CDR2 ANQGSEA. V lost 6 bases, J lost 0 bases, and 10 bases lay in between. There are 13 residues in the CDR3. CDR3 residues: CSVQGTSTDTQYF. The CDR3 region has the DNA TGCAGCGTCCAGGGTACCAGCACAGATACGCAGTATTTT.

The CDR3 loop reads CASSLALAGWASTDTQYF. The CDR3 coding sequence is TGTGCCAGCAGCTTAGCGCTGGCGGGGTGGGCTAGCACAGATACGCAGTATTTT. This sequence joins TRBV7-9 and TRBJ2-3; TRBD2 might be the D (6 bases). Germline V gene sequence: CDR1 SEHNR, CDR2 FQNEAQ (reference sequence). The length of the CDR3 is 18 residues. The V end was cut by 0 bases, the J end by 0 bases, with 16 bases between.

The rearrangement uses TRBV18 and TRBJ2-1; D is unclear. CDR3 length: 15 residues. In germline, CDR1 is KGHSH, CDR2 LQKENI. V lost 3 bases and J 5 bases, leaving 14 bases between the germline ends. CDR3 bases: TGTGCCAGCTCACCCCCTTCCCGGAGCGACAATGAGCAGTTCTTC. Protein: CASSPPSRSDNEQFF.

The gene calls are TRBV4-2 and TRBJ1-3; 7 nucleotides align to TRBD1. The CDR3 runs 17 residues. Germline CDR1 reads LGHNA; CDR2 reads YNFKEQ. The V gene end was trimmed by 1 base and the J gene end by 0 bases; junction bases not matched to a gene: 6. DNA of the CDR3: TGTGCCAGCAGCCAAGGGACAGGCGATAGCTCTGGAAACACCATATATTTT. It is translated as CASSQGTGDSSGNTIYF.

This chain links TRBV24-1 with TRBJ2-7; the D gene is possibly TRBD1 (5 bases). The V end was cut by 3 bases, the J end by 7 bases, with 21 bases between. The V gene's germline CDR1 is KGHDR and CDR2 SFDVKD. The CDR3 totals 16 residues. The CDR3 sequence is CATSDPPARVKGEQYF. CDR3 DNA sequence: TGTGCCACCAGTGATCCGCCGGCCAGGGTCAAAGGGGAGCAGTACTTC.

The rearrangement links TRBV10-1 to TRBJ1-1; tentative D call: TRBD1 (6 bases). CDR1 WNHNN and CDR2 SYGVQD come from the germline V gene (reference sequence). V was cut by 1 base and J by 2 bases, with 23 bases left in between. This CDR3 contains 19 residues. The CDR3 region is CASSEFIGQQPGGNTEAFF. The CDR3, as DNA: TGCGCCAGCAGTGAGTTCATCGGACAGCAACCTGGGGGAAACACTGAAGCTTTCTTT.

The chain carries TRBV11-2 and TRBJ1-6; D is possibly TRBD1 (5 bases). The V end was cut by 1 base, the J end by 6 bases, with 7 bases between. The CDR3 has 14 amino acids. CDR1 and CDR2 (germline): SGHAT, FQNNGV. The CDR3 coding sequence is TGTGCCAGCAGCTTAGTAGGGGTTAATTCACCCCTCCACTTT. Translating it yields CASSLVGVNSPLHF.

The chain employs TRBV6-6 and TRBJ2-7; possible D gene TRBD2, 6 bases. V dropped 2 bases and J dropped 2 bases, with 10 bases sitting between them. CDR1 is MNHNY, CDR2 SVGAGI, per germline (reference sequence). This CDR3 is built from 14 residues. CDR3 sequence: CASSYGGKPYEQYF. As DNA, the CDR3 is TGTGCCAGCAGTTACGGGGGGAAACCCTACGAGCAGTACTTC.

Concerning this clone itself: Germline is not matched at one junction end, which may reflect a read error. V is TRBV12-3 or TRBV12-4 and J is TRBJ2-3, with 7 positions matching TRBD2. This CDR3 is 11 amino acids long. The CDR3 nucleotides read TGTGCCAGCAGTCTAGCGGAGACGAGGTATTTT. Amino acids: CASSLAETRYF.